The rows below give T cell receptor beta chains drawn from one sample of a study of T cell repertoires in cytomegalovirus infection. In TCRdb, the reads were re-called with MiXCR into one record per CDR3 protein. Seen here are around 770,000 distinct CDR3 sequences, almost 30% observed once, and the top ten hold around 14%. These receptors' targets are unknown. Sequenced material: cultured CD8+ T cells from PBMCs, taken from culture after CMV antigen stimulation. The receptor set was obtained from a human donor in good health (CMV status not recorded). Some clones in this sample may be carry-over from other donors' samples. The CDR3 runs from the conserved cysteine through the conserved F or W. Fields, in order: clone size, V gene, D gene, J gene, CDR3 DNA, CDR3 protein. The D gene is left open where the match is weak. Clone size is shown for a subset of rows, as once, few, many or a class of expanded clone.

.	TRBV6-2/TRBV6-3	.	TRBJ1-3	TGTGCCAGCTTATCCCCGGGGGACCTTGGAAACACCATATATTTT	CASLSPGDLGNTIYF
.	TRBV11-1	TRBD1	TRBJ2-1	TGTGCCAGCAGCCCGTCTTACGGGACAGGGAATGAGCAGTTCTTC	CASSPSYGTGNEQFF
.	TRBV3-1	.	TRBJ1-5	TGTGCCAGCAGCCAAGATGGGGGCAGGAATCAGCCCCAGCATTTT	CASSQDGGRNQPQHF
many	TRBV7-3	.	TRBJ2-3	TGTGCCAGCAGCTCACAGGGAACAGATACGCAGTATTTT	CASSSQGTDTQYF
few	TRBV7-6	.	TRBJ2-5	TGTGCCAGCAGCTTAGAAGTCCAGGGACAAGAGACCCAGTACTTC	CASSLEVQGQETQYF
many	TRBV28	.	TRBJ1-3	TGTGCCAGCAGTCCCGGGTCGATCGGAAACACCATATATTTT	CASSPGSIGNTIYF
.	TRBV10-3	.	TRBJ2-7	TGTGCCATCAGTGAGTCTGTTATTACGGGTTTCGAAATCTCCTACGAGCAGTACTTC	CAISESVITGFEISYEQYF
.	TRBV12-3/TRBV12-4	.	TRBJ1-1	TGTGCCAGCAGTTGGGACGGCACTGAAGCTTTCTTT	CASSWDGTEAFF
many	TRBV7-2	.	TRBJ1-2	TGTGCCAGCAGCTTAGCGGTATCGGACCGAACAAGTGGCTACACCTTC	CASSLAVSDRTSGYTF
.	TRBV6-6	TRBD1	TRBJ1-5	TGTGCCAGCAGTTACTCGATTGCGGGACAGACTAGTAGCAATCAGCCCCAGCATTTT	CASSYSIAGQTSSNQPQHF
.	TRBV7-6	TRBD1	TRBJ1-1	TGTGCCAGCAGCGCGACAGGGGGGACTAAAGCTTTCTTT	CASSATGGTKAFF
few	TRBV4-2	TRBD1	TRBJ2-2	TGTGCCAGCAGCCAAAACAGGGGAACCGGGGAGCTGTTTTTT	CASSQNRGTGELFF
.	TRBV7-2	.	TRBJ2-3	TGTGCCAGCAAGACCGGGACCCCATGGGCAGATACGCAGTATTTT	CASKTGTPWADTQYF
.	TRBV12-3/TRBV12-4	TRBD1	TRBJ1-4	TGTGCCAGCAGTCCTTTGATGACAGGGGGAAAACTGTTTTTT	CASSPLMTGGKLFF
.	TRBV27	.	TRBJ1-5	TGTGCCAGCAGTCCGGGGACAAGTCATCAGCCCCAGCATTTT	CASSPGTSHQPQHF
many	TRBV4-1	.	TRBJ1-1	TGCGCCAGCAGCCAAGCCCTTAGCAACACTGAAGCTTTCTTT	CASSQALSNTEAFF
.	TRBV19	.	TRBJ1-2	TGTGCCAGTAGCAGTCAGGGTGCGATCTATGGCTACACCTTC	CASSSQGAIYGYTF
.	TRBV13	.	TRBJ2-1	TGTGCCAGCAGCCGAGATGGGGTAAACTCCTACAATGAGCAGTTCTTC	CASSRDGVNSYNEQFF
many	TRBV7-6	.	TRBJ2-3	TGTGCCAGCAGCTTAAGAGCTGCACCTACCCTCATATTGGATACGCAGTATTTT	CASSLRAAPTLILDTQYF
many	TRBV7-6	TRBD1	TRBJ1-6	TGTGCCAGCAGCACCCGACAGGGCGTTAATTCACCCCTCCACTTT	CASSTRQGVNSPLHF
.	TRBV19	.	TRBJ1-2	TGTGCCAGTAGTCCCCCTTGGGGGAGAACTAACTATGGCTACACCTTC	CASSPPWGRTNYGYTF
.	TRBV7-2	.	TRBJ2-1	TGTGCCAGCACCAGGGGTGGGGATTACAATGAGCAGTTCTTC	CASTRGGDYNEQFF
.	TRBV7-6	.	TRBJ2-3	TGTGCCAGCAGCCCAGGGACTCCAGTCGTCACAGATACGCAGTATTTT	CASSPGTPVVTDTQYF
.	TRBV4-3	.	TRBJ1-1	TGCGCCAGCAGCCAAGATCACAACAGGATCAACACTGAAGCTTTCTTT	CASSQDHNRINTEAFF
.	TRBV28	.	TRBJ2-6	TGTGCCAGCAGCTCAATACCTGGGGCCAACGTCCTGACTTTC	CASSSIPGANVLTF
few	TRBV27	.	TRBJ2-3	TGTGCCAGCAGCTCTCTTTACGTAGATACGCAGTATTTT	CASSSLYVDTQYF
few	TRBV6-5	.	TRBJ2-7	TGTGCCAGCAGTTATACTAGTCTCCCTCGCGAGCAGTACTTC	CASSYTSLPREQYF
many	TRBV28	.	TRBJ1-5	TGTGCCAGCAGTTTCGGGCAGTCGAGGAATCAGCCCCAGCATTTT	CASSFGQSRNQPQHF
.	TRBV4-1	TRBD2	TRBJ2-2	TGCGCCAGCAGCCAAGAGGGGGGGGATACCGGGGAGCTGTTTTTT	CASSQEGGDTGELFF
.	TRBV3-1	.	TRBJ2-1	TGTGCCAGCAGCTTCGAGTATGGAAGCTCCTACAATGAGCAGTTCTTC	CASSFEYGSSYNEQFF
.	TRBV6-1	.	TRBJ2-7	TGTGCCAGCAGTGAAAACTTGAGTCACCACGAGCAGTACTTC	CASSENLSHHEQYF
.	TRBV15	.	TRBJ2-3	TGTGCCACCAGCAGAGATTTCTTACAGCCTAGCACAGATACGCAGTATTTT	CATSRDFLQPSTDTQYF
few	TRBV12-3/TRBV12-4	.	TRBJ2-1	TGTGCCAGCAGTTTACCCGCAGTAAATGAGCAGTTCTTC	CASSLPAVNEQFF
few	TRBV14	.	TRBJ1-1	TGTGCCAGCAGCTCTCGCGAGGGGTTCACTGAAGCTTTCTTT	CASSSREGFTEAFF
many	TRBV7-6	TRBD1	TRBJ2-1	TGTGCCAGCAGCTTCCGGGGACAGGGCGGAAATGAGCAGTTCTTC	CASSFRGQGGNEQFF